The T cell receptor beta chain described here comes from a study of naive and memory T cell subsets. Germline V gene sequence: CDR1 SGHVS, CDR2 FNYEAQ. The CDR3 is 16 residues long. V was clipped by 0 bases and J by 2 bases, with 12 bases between them. The beta constant-region primer was an equimolar mix of two oligonucleotides covering TRBC1 and TRBC2. The cDNA 3' end received a ligated single-stranded oligonucleotide carrying the SP2 primer and a 12-nucleotide UMI. Nested alpha and beta constant-region primers with the SP2 primer drove four PCR rounds on ligated cDNA. TCRdb fed the UMI-ligation and nested PCR reads into MiXCR, producing one record per CDR3 protein. The sample has some 36,000 distinct CDR3 sequences, about an eighth seen once; the top ten hold 20% to 25%. Cells stained for CD3, CD4, CD8, CD45RA and CD27 were sorted into four subsets. EMRA cells were CD45RA+CD27-, and effector memory cells CD45RA-CD27-.

This TCR came from a human donor in good health. The J gene is TRBJ2-3, the V gene TRBV7-6; tentative D call: TRBD2 (6 bases). Sequenced: effector memory CD4+ T cells from blood. Subset given: effector memory, CD45RA- CD27-. CDR3 in DNA: TGTGCCAGCAGCTTAGCGGCGCGGGGTAACACAGATACGCAGTATTTT. Translating gives CASSLAARGNTDTQYF.